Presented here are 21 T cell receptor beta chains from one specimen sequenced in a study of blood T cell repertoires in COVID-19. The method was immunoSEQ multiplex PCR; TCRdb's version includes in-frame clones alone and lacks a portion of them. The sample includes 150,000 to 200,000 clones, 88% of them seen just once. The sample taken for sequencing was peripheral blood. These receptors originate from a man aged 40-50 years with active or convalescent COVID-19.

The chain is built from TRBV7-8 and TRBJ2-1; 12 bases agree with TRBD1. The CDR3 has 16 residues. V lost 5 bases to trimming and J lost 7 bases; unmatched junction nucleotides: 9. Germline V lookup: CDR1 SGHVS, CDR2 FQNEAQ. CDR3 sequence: CASSRAGGQGANEQFF. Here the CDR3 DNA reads TGTGCCAGCAGCCGGGCCGGGGGACAGGGGGCAAATGAGCAGTTCTTC. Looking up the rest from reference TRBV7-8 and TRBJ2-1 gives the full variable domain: GAGVSQSPRYKVAKRGQDVALRCDPISGHVSLFWYQQALGQGPEFLTYFQNEAQLDKSGLPSDRFFAERPEGSVSTLKIQRTQQEDSAVYLCASSRAGGQGANEQFFGPGTRLTVL.

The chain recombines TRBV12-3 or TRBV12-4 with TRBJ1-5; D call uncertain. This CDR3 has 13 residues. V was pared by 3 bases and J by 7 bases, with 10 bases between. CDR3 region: CASSFWSGQPQHF. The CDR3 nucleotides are TGTGCCAGCAGTTTTTGGAGCGGACAGCCCCAGCATTTT.

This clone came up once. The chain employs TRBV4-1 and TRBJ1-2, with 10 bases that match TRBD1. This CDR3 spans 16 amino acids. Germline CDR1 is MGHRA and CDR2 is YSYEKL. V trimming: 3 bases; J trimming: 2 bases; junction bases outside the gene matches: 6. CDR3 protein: CASSQLWGQGNYGYTF. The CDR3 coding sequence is TGCGCCAGCAGCCAGCTATGGGGACAGGGGAACTATGGCTACACCTTC.

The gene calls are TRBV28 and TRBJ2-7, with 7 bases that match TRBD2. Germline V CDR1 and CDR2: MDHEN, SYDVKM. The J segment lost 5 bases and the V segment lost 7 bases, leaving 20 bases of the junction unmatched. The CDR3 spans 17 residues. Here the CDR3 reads CASTPPGGASGVDEQYF. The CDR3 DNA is TGTGCCAGCACCCCACCCGGAGGGGCTAGCGGAGTGGACGAGCAGTACTTC. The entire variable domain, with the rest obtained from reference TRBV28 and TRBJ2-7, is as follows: DVKVTQSSRYLVKRTGEKVFLECVQDMDHENMFWYRQDPGLGLRLIYFSYDVKMKEKGDIPEGYSVSREKKERFSLILESASTNQTSMYLCASTPPGGASGVDEQYFGPGTRLTVT.

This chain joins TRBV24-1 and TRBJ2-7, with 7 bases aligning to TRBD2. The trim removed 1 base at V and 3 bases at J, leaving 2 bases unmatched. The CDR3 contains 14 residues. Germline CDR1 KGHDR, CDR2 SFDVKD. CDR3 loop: CATSDFRTSYEQYF. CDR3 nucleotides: TGTGCCACCAGTGATTTTCGGACTAGCTACGAGCAGTACTTC.

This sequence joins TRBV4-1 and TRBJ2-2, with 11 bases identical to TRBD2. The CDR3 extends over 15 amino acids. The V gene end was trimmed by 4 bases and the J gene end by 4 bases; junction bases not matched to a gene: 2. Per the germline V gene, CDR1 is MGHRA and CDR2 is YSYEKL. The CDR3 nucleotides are TGCGCCAGCAGCCGACTAGCGGGAATCACCGGGGAGCTGTTTTTT. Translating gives CASSRLAGITGELFF.

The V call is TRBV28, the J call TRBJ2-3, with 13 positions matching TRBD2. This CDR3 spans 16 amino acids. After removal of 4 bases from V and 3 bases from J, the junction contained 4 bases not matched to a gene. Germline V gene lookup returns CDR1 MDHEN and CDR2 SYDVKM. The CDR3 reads CASSWGLAGPTDTQYF. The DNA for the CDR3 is TGTGCCAGCAGTTGGGGACTAGCGGGACCTACAGATACGCAGTATTTT.

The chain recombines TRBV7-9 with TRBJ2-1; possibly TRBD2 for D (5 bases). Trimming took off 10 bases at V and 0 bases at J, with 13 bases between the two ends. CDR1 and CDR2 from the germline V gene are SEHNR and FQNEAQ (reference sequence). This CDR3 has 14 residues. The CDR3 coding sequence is TGTGCCATCCCCTGGGGAGACTCCTACAATGAGCAGTTCTTC. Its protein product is CAIPWGDSYNEQFF. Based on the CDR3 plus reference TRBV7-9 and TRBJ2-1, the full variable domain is DTGVSQNPRHKITKRGQNVTFRCDPISEHNRLYWYRQTLGQGPEFLTYFQNEAQLEKSRLLSDRFSAERPKGSFSTLEIQRTEQGDSAMYLCAIPWGDSYNEQFFGPGTRLTVL.

CDR3 protein: CSALGGRYGYTF. For the CDR3, the DNA is TGCAGCGCCCTAGGGGGACGGTATGGCTACACCTTC. The V gene is TRBV29-1, the J gene TRBJ1-2, with a tentative D call TRBD1 (6 bases). CDR1 SQVTM and CDR2 ANQGSEA come from the germline V gene. V was pared by 7 bases and J by 5 bases, with 14 bases between. CDR3 length: 12 residues.

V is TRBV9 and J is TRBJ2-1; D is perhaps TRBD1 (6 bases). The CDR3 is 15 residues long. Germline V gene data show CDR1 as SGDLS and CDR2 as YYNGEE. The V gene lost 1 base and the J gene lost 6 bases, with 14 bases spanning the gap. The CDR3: CASSVTQGLGNEQFF. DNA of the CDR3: TGTGCCAGCAGCGTAACACAGGGCCTGGGCAATGAGCAGTTCTTC.

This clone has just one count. Written as DNA, the CDR3 is TGTGCCAGCAGTACGTTTTCGGTCAATTCACCCCTCCACTTT. Protein sequence: CASSTFSVNSPLHF. The chain links TRBV25-1 to TRBJ1-6; D is ambiguous. The CDR3 has 14 residues. Trimming left V 5 bases short and J 7 bases short, with 12 bases between. CDR1 and CDR2 from the germline V gene are MGHDK and SYGVNS.

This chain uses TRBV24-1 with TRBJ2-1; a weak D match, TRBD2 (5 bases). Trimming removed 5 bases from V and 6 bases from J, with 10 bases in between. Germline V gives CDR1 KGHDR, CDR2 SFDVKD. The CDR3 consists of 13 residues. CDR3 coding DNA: TGTGCCACCAGTGGCCGGGGTGGCAATGAGCAGTTCTTC. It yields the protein CATSGRGGNEQFF.

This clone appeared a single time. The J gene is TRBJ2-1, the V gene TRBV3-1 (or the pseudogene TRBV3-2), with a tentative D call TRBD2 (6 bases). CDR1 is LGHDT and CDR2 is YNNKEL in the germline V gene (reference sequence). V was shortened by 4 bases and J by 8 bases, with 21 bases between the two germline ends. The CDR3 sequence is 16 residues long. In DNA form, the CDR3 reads TGTGCCAGCAGCCTCCTTTTGGGGCGGGGTGGCGATGAGCAGTTCTTC. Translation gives CASSLLLGRGGDEQFF.

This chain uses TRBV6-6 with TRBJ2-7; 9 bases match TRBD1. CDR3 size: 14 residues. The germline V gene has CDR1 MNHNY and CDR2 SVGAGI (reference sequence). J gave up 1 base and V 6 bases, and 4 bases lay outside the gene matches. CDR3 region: CASRGTGKSYEQYF. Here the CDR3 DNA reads TGTGCCAGCAGAGGGACAGGGAAATCCTACGAGCAGTACTTC.

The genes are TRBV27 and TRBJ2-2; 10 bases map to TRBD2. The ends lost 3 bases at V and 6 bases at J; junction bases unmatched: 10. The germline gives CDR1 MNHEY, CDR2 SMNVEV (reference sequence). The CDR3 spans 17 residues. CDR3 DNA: TGTGCCAGCAGTTTCTTAACTAGCGGGAAAATGTCCGGGGAGCTGTTTTTT. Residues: CASSFLTSGKMSGELFF.

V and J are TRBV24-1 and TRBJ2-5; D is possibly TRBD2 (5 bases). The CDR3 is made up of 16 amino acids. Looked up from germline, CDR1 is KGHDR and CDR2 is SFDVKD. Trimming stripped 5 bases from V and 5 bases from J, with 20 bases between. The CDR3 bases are TGTGCCACCAGTGTCTTGAGGGCGGGCAGTGTGGAGACCCAGTACTTC. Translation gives CATSVLRAGSVETQYF.

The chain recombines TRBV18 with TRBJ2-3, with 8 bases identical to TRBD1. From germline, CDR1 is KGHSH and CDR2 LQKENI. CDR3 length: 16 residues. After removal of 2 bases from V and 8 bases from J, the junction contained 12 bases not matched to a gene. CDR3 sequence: CASSPMIGQGFGTQYF. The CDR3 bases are TGTGCCAGCTCACCAATGATCGGACAGGGATTCGGTACGCAGTATTTT. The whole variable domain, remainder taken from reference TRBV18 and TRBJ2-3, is NAGVMQNPRHLVRRRGQEARLRCSPMKGHSHVYWYRQLPEEGLKFMVYLQKENIIDESGMPKERFSAEFPKEGPSILRIQQVVRGDSAAYFCASSPMIGQGFGTQYFGPGTRLTVL.

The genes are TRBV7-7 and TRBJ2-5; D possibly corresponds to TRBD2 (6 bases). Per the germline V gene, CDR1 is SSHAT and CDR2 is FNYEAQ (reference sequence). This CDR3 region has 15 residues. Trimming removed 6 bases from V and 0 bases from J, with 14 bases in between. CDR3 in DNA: TGTGCCAGCAGTCCAAACCGGGAGTACCAAGAGACCCAGTACTTC. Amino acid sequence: CASSPNREYQETQYF.

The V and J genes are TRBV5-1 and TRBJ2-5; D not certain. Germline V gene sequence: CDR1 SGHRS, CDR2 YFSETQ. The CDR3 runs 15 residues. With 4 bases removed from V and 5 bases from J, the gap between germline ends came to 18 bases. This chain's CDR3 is CASSLGTRTLETQYF. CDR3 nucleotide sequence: TGCGCCAGCAGCCTGGGAACACGAACCCTTGAGACCCAGTACTTC. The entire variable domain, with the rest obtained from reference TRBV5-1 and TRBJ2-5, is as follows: KAGVTQTPRYLIKTRGQQVTLSCSPISGHRSVSWYQQTPGQGLQFLFEYFSETQRNKGNFPGRFSGRQFSNSRSEMNVSTLELGDSALYLCASSLGTRTLETQYFGPGTRLLVL.

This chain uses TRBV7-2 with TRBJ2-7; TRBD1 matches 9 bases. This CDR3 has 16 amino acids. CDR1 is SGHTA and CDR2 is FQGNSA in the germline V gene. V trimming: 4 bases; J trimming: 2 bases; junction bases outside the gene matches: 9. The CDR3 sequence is CASSYPGQGFTYEQYF. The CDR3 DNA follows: TGTGCCAGCAGCTACCCGGGACAGGGATTTACCTACGAGCAGTACTTC.

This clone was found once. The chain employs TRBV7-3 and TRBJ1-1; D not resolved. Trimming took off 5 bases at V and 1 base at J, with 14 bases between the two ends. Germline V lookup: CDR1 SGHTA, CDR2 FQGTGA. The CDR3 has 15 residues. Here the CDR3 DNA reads TGTGCCAGCAGCCCTGGACCCGGGAGGAACACTGAAGCTTTCTTT. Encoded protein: CASSPGPGRNTEAFF.